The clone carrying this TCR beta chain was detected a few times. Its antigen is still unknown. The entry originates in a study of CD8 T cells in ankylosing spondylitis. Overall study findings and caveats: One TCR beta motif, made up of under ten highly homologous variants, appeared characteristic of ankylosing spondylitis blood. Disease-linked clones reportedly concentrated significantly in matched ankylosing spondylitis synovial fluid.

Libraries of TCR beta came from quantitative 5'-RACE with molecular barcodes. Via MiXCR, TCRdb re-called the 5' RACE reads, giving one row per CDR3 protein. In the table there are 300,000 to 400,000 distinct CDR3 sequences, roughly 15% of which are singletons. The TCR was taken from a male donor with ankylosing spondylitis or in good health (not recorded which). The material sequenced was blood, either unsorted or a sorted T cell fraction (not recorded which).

The CDR3 spells CASSSIQGSTGELFF. For the CDR3, the DNA is TGTGCCAGCAGCTCCATACAGGGATCCACCGGGGAGCTGTTTTTT. The chain employs TRBV11-1 and TRBJ2-2; possible D gene TRBD1, 6 bases. Per the germline V gene, CDR1 is SGHAT and CDR2 is FQDESV (reference sequence). The CDR3 is 15 amino acids. V was cut by 4 bases and J by 4 bases, with 13 bases left in between.